These 15 T cell receptor beta chains originate from one sample sequenced in a study of OX40 agonist ivuxolimab in advanced cancers. Generated by immunoSEQ multiplex PCR, the TCRdb table keeps only in-frame clones and is missing some. The repertoire holds roughly 90,000 clones, with around 85% as singletons. The material was CD4+ or CD8+ T cells sorted from blood, obtained in a trial of the OX40 agonist ivuxolimab. The receptor source for this set is an adult with an advanced solid tumor such as melanoma, head and neck, liver or kidney cancer.

This sequence joins TRBV28 and TRBJ2-6; 9 nucleotides match TRBD1. CDR1 and CDR2 (germline): MDHEN, SYDVKM. With 5 bases clipped from V and 3 bases from J, the junction kept 8 bases outside the gene matches. The CDR3 totals 17 residues. The CDR3 loop reads CASSATGGIGGANVLTF. CDR3 nucleotides: TGTGCCAGCAGTGCGACAGGGGGTATAGGTGGGGCCAACGTCCTGACTTTC.

This clone was seen a handful of times. The rearrangement uses TRBV4-2 and TRBJ1-1; 7 positions match TRBD1. The ends lost 4 bases at V and 4 bases at J; junction bases unmatched: 12. This CDR3 has 16 amino acids. In germline, CDR1 is LGHNA, CDR2 YNFKEQ. CDR3 in DNA: TGTGCCAGCAGCCCAAGGGTAGGGACAGCAATCACTGAAGCTTTCTTT. This sequence encodes CASSPRVGTAITEAFF.

The V and J genes are TRBV5-1 and TRBJ2-3, with D tentatively TRBD1 (6 bases). Trimming cost V 8 bases and J 3 bases, with 13 bases left between them. The CDR3 is 13 amino acids. CDR1 is SGHRS and CDR2 is YFSETQ in the germline V gene. The CDR3 coding sequence is TGCGCCAGTGGGGACACGCGGACAGATACGCAGTATTTT. Protein product: CASGDTRTDTQYF. The full variable domain, with the rest looked up from reference TRBV5-1 and TRBJ2-3, is KAGVTQTPRYLIKTRGQQVTLSCSPISGHRSVSWYQQTPGQGLQFLFEYFSETQRNKGNFPGRFSGRQFSNSRSEMNVSTLELGDSALYLCASGDTRTDTQYFGPGTRLTVL.

V is TRBV7-2 and J is TRBJ2-5, with a tentative D call TRBD2 (5 bases). Per the germline V gene, CDR1 is SGHTA and CDR2 is FQGNSA. The CDR3 is 17 amino acids. V dropped 1 base and J dropped 1 base, with 16 bases sitting between them. The CDR3 DNA follows: TGTGCCAGCAGCTTAGTCCGGGGTTCGCCTGGCCAAGAGACCCAGTACTTC. Encoded protein: CASSLVRGSPGQETQYF.

The gene calls are TRBV30 and TRBJ1-4, with D possibly TRBD1 on 6 matching bases. V shed 3 bases and J shed 7 bases, with 18 bases lying between them. The CDR3 is 15 residues long. In germline, CDR1 is GTSNPN, CDR2 SVGIG (reference sequence). The CDR3 DNA follows: TGTGCCTGGAGCCCGGGGTGGGGGGCGCTTGAAAAACTGTTTTTT. It specifies CAWSPGWGALEKLFF.

The chain has TRBV5-1 and TRBJ1-4; D possibly corresponds to TRBD1 (5 bases). Germline V gene sequence: CDR1 SGHRS, CDR2 YFSETQ. The V end lost 2 bases, the J end lost 4 bases, and 12 bases lay between the germline ends. The CDR3 length is 15 residues. The CDR3 sequence: CASSLTGKDNEKLFF. The DNA for the CDR3 is TGCGCCAGCAGCTTAACAGGCAAAGATAATGAAAAACTGTTTTTT.

This chain connects TRBV2 to TRBJ2-1, with TRBD1 as a possible D gene (5 bases). V lost 7 bases to trimming and J lost 4 bases, with 17 bases between them. The CDR3 covers 15 residues. Germline CDR1 is SNHLY and CDR2 is FYNNEI. CDR3 residues: CASNRQLLHYNEQFF. The DNA of the CDR3 is TGTGCCAGCAACAGACAGTTACTCCATTACAATGAGCAGTTCTTC.

This chain connects TRBV19 to TRBJ2-1, with a possible D match to TRBD1 (6 bases). Trimming shortened V by 6 bases and J by 0 bases, and 18 bases separated the two germline ends. The CDR3 extends over 17 amino acids. Germline CDR1 LNHDA, CDR2 SQIVND (reference sequence). CDR3 in DNA: TGTGCCAGTAGCATGGACAGTGGATCGAGCTCCTACAATGAGCAGTTCTTC. The encoded protein is CASSMDSGSSSYNEQFF.

V usage is TRBV4-3 and J usage is TRBJ1-5, with 8 bases that match TRBD1. Germline trimming cut 2 bases from V and 4 bases from J; bases unmatched to any gene: 1. The CDR3 has 14 residues. The germline V gene has CDR1 LGHNA and CDR2 YSLEER. Here the CDR3 DNA reads TGCGCCAGCAGCCAACGACAGGGGAATCAGCCCCAGCATTTT. Amino acids: CASSQRQGNQPQHF.

The genes are TRBV19 and TRBJ2-1, with 14 bases aligning to TRBD2. CDR1 is LNHDA, CDR2 SQIVND, per germline (reference sequence). The V gene end was trimmed by 4 bases and the J gene end by 7 bases; junction bases not matched to a gene: 3. This CDR3 has 15 amino acids. CDR3 DNA sequence: TGTGCCAGTAGTAGGACTAGCGGGAGGTATAATGAGCAGTTCTTC. Its protein product is CASSRTSGRYNEQFF.

V gene TRBV2 combines with J gene TRBJ1-2; a weak D match, TRBD1 (6 bases). The CDR3 runs to 14 residues. Trimming stripped 2 bases from V and 0 bases from J, with 7 bases between. In germline, CDR1 is SNHLY, CDR2 FYNNEI. In DNA form, the CDR3 reads TGTGCCAGCAGTGAACAGGGGTCTAACTATGGCTACACCTTC. It specifies CASSEQGSNYGYTF.

The J gene is TRBJ1-5, the V gene TRBV5-6, with a weak D call TRBD1 (6 bases). CDR1 and CDR2 from the germline V gene are SGHDT and YYEEEE. V dropped 4 bases and J dropped 7 bases, with 12 bases sitting between them. This CDR3 has 13 amino acids. The CDR3 loop reads CASSAAGGQPQHF. The CDR3 region has the DNA TGTGCCAGCAGCGCGGCTGGGGGCCAGCCCCAGCATTTT. Together with reference TRBV5-6 and TRBJ1-5, the CDR3 gives the full variable domain: DAGVTQSPTHLIKTRGQQVTLRCSPKSGHDTVSWYQQALGQGPQFIFQYYEEEERQRGNFPDRFSGHQFPNYSSELNVNALLLGDSALYLCASSAAGGQPQHFGDGTRLSIL.

The chain joins TRBV18 to TRBJ1-1; D perhaps matches TRBD1 (5 bases). The CDR3 extends over 13 amino acids. V dropped 3 bases and J dropped 0 bases, with 5 bases sitting between them. CDR1 is KGHSH and CDR2 is LQKENI in the germline V gene. The CDR3 region is CASSPDMNTEAFF. The CDR3 nucleotides are TGTGCCAGCTCACCGGACATGAACACTGAAGCTTTCTTT.

The genes are TRBV9 and TRBJ1-1, with a possible D match to TRBD1 (6 bases). The CDR3 loop spans 15 amino acids. Germline CDR1 SGDLS, CDR2 YYNGEE. Trimming took 3 bases from V and 1 from J, leaving 13 bases between them. CDR3 DNA: TGTGCCAGCAGCGGACAACAGGGTGGGAACACTGAAGCTTTCTTT. This encodes CASSGQQGGNTEAFF.

The genes are TRBV5-1 and TRBJ2-1; 8 bases fit TRBD1. CDR3 length equals 18 residues. V lost 6 bases, J lost 3 bases, and 17 bases stayed unmatched. The germline CDR1 and CDR2 sequences are SGHRS and YFSETQ. CDR3 bases: TGCGCCAGCACCCGCGGACAGGGCCTGGGACCGCTCTACAATGAGCAGTTCTTC. It yields the protein CASTRGQGLGPLYNEQFF.